The 29 T cell receptor beta chains below come from one sample, sequenced in a study of molecular identifiers for immune sequencing clone quantification. TCRdb ran MiXCR on the PCR reads and lists one entry per CDR3 protein. The table includes some 100,000 distinct CDR3 sequences, roughly 20% detected once. The sequencing sample was made of naive CD8+ T cells from blood, with Jurkat cell RNA spiked in. Sample subset: FACS-sorted CD8+CD4-CCR7+CD45RA+ naive T cells. The receptors derive from a human donor in good health. Some libraries in this study had Jurkat cell RNA spiked in.

There are many counts of this clonotype. The rearrangement links TRBV7-9 to TRBJ1-1, with TRBD1 matching 8 bases. J lost 0 bases, V lost 3 bases, and 3 bases had no gene match. CDR3 length equals 15 residues. The germline CDR1 and CDR2 sequences are SEHNR and FQNEAQ (reference sequence). The CDR3, as DNA: TGTGCCAGCAGCTTCGGACAGGGCATGAACACTGAAGCTTTCTTT. It is translated as CASSFGQGMNTEAFF.

In this sample, this clonotype turned up many times. The chain has TRBV7-2 and TRBJ2-1; no clear D gene. The CDR3 consists of 15 residues. Between the trimmed V and J ends, which lost 1 base and 4 bases, there was a span of 11 bases. Germline V gene data show CDR1 as SGHTA and CDR2 as FQGNSA. The CDR3 spells CASSLDIGVYNEQFF. The CDR3 DNA follows: TGTGCCAGCAGCTTAGACATTGGGGTTTACAATGAGCAGTTCTTC.

About this clonotype itself: This may arise from a read error, as a much more abundant clone is one base away. The CDR3 here is CASSDMGSSEQYF. The CDR3, as DNA: TGTGCCAGCAGTGATATGGGGTCCTCCGAGCAGTACTTC. The gene calls are TRBV6-1 and TRBJ2-7; D not resolved. The germline V gene encodes CDR1 MNHNS and CDR2 SASEGT. The CDR3 loop spans 13 amino acids.

In this sample, this clonotype turned up many times. CDR3 sequence reads: CSDSNGPYTEAFF. CDR3 coding DNA: TGCAGCGACTCGAACGGACCCTACACTGAAGCTTTCTTT. This chain uses TRBV29-1 with TRBJ1-1; D call uncertain. V was clipped by 7 bases and J by 3 bases, with 15 bases between them. Germline assignment: CDR1 SQVTM and CDR2 ANQGSEA. The CDR3 consists of 13 residues.

The chain is built from TRBV4-3 and TRBJ2-7; tentative D call: TRBD2 (6 bases). This CDR3 contains 15 residues. The germline CDR1 and CDR2 sequences are LGHNA and YSLEER. The ends were cut back, 1 base at V and 3 bases at J, with 13 bases in the middle. CDR3 DNA sequence: TGCGCCAGCAGCCAAGGGCTAGCGAGGAACTACGAGCAGTACTTC. This codes for CASSQGLARNYEQYF.

This clonotype was counted many times. The V and J genes are TRBV25-1 and TRBJ2-7; weak D call: TRBD1 (7 bases). Trimming took 6 bases from V and 1 from J, leaving 25 bases between them. This CDR3 has 18 residues. Germline CDR1 reads MGHDK; CDR2 reads SYGVNS. CDR3 protein: CASSPGGRNRGFSYEQYF. Written as DNA, the CDR3 is TGTGCCAGCAGCCCTGGAGGGCGGAACAGGGGTTTTTCCTACGAGCAGTACTTC.

Many counts were recorded for this clonotype. This rearrangement joins TRBV5-5 to TRBJ2-1, with 7 bases lining up with TRBD2. The CDR3 has 14 amino acids. Trimming took 4 bases from V and 7 from J; bases not matched to a gene: 8. Looked up from germline, CDR1 is SGHKS and CDR2 is YYEKEE (reference sequence). CDR3 residues: CASSPWTSRNEQFF. Written as DNA, the CDR3 is TGTGCCAGCAGCCCCTGGACTAGTCGTAATGAGCAGTTCTTC.

A remark on this clonotype: This clone may be a read error of a much larger clone one base away. This rearrangement joins TRBV13 to TRBJ2-5, with D unresolved. The CDR3 covers 13 residues. V was pared by 3 bases and J by 9 bases, with 14 bases between. Germline V gene data show CDR1 as PRHDT and CDR2 as FYEKMQ (reference sequence). CDR3 sequence (DNA): TGTGCCAGCAGCTTTGGGTCCCCTGGGGCCCAGTACTTC. This codes for CASSFGSPGAQYF.

The table lists this clonotype with many counts. V usage is TRBV19 and J usage is TRBJ2-1, with D possibly matching TRBD2 (6 bases). Trimming stripped 4 bases from V and 2 bases from J, with 18 bases between. This CDR3 has 17 amino acids. CDR1 is LNHDA and CDR2 is SQIVND in the germline V gene (reference sequence). Here the CDR3 reads CASSTYTGTGAYNEQFF. The CDR3 region has the DNA TGTGCCAGTAGTACCTATACCGGGACTGGAGCCTACAATGAGCAGTTCTTC.

The sample holds one count of this clonotype. A much larger clone sits a single nucleotide away, making a read error possible. Since no conserved phenylalanine or tryptophan closes the CDR3, a read error is the likely cause. This sequence joins TRBV28 and TRBJ1-5, with a possible D match to TRBD1 (6 bases). Trimming pared 3 bases from V and 5 bases from J, leaving 11 bases between. This CDR3 spans 14 amino acids. Germline CDR1 reads MDHEN; CDR2 reads SYDVKM. The CDR3 DNA reads TGTGCCAGCAGTTTTTCAGGGGCTCATCAGCCCCAGCATCTT. Protein product: CASSFSGAHQPQHL.

This clonotype was seen repeatedly, ten times or more. CDR3 sequence (DNA): TGTGCCAGCAGTTTTAGTTTCGCAACTAATGAAAAACTGTTTTTT. This translates into CASSFSFATNEKLFF. The chain is built from TRBV12-3 or TRBV12-4 and TRBJ1-4, with no clear D. There are 15 residues in the CDR3. V gave up 3 bases and J gave up 0 bases, with 8 bases separating them.

Many counts were recorded for this clonotype. J is TRBJ2-7 and V is TRBV7-9; maybe TRBD2 (6 bases). The CDR3 totals 13 residues. V lost 7 bases and J lost 0, with 10 bases in between. CDR1 and CDR2 from the germline V gene are SEHNR and FQNEAQ (reference sequence). CDR3 sequence (DNA): TGTGCCAGCAACCCGGGAGTCTCCTACGAGCAGTACTTC. Its protein is CASNPGVSYEQYF.

V usage is TRBV20-1 and J usage is TRBJ1-1; D unclear. V was shortened by 1 base and J by 0 bases, with 15 bases between the two germline ends. Germline lookup yields CDR1 DFQATT and CDR2 SNEGSKA (reference sequence). This CDR3 has 16 residues. The CDR3 protein is CSARGTESSLNTEAFF. The CDR3 DNA is TGCAGTGCTAGAGGTACGGAGTCCTCCTTGAACACTGAAGCTTTCTTT.

There are many counts of this clonotype. V gene TRBV6-5 combines with J gene TRBJ2-7; D is unclear. Germline V CDR1 and CDR2: MNHEY, SVGAGI. The CDR3 runs to 13 residues. The V end was cut by 0 bases, the J end by 5 bases, with 8 bases between. CDR3: CASSYSRQNEQYF. For the CDR3, the DNA is TGTGCCAGCAGTTACTCGCGGCAAAACGAGCAGTACTTC.

For this clonotype: A much larger clone is a single base away; this may be a read error. V gene TRBV7-9 combines with J gene TRBJ2-3; 9 nucleotides align to TRBD2. With 6 bases clipped from V and 0 bases from J, the junction kept 7 bases outside the gene matches. CDR1 is SEHNR, CDR2 FQNEAQ, per germline (reference sequence). The CDR3 spans 16 residues. The CDR3 protein is CASRPGLAMSTDTQYF. In DNA form, the CDR3 reads TGTGCCAGCAGACCAGGACTAGCGATGAGCACAGATACGCAGTATTTT.

Remarks on this clonotype: It may be a read error: a sequence one base away is much more abundant. The rearrangement links TRBV7-9 to TRBJ2-7; 9 nucleotides match TRBD1. This CDR3 contains 13 residues. CDR1 is SEHNR, CDR2 FQNEAQ, per germline (reference sequence). The CDR3 coding sequence is TGTCCCAGCAGCTCACCGGGACAGGGCGAGCAGTGCTTC. Translation: CPSSSPGQGEQCF.

Points on this clonotype: This may be a read error: a much more frequent sequence differs by one nucleotide. CDR3 in amino acids: CASSLRVAGDGTDTQHF. The CDR3 DNA sequence: TGTGCCAGCAGCTTGCGGGTAGCGGGAGACGGCACAGATACGCAGCATTTT. V usage is TRBV5-3 and J usage is TRBJ2-3; D unclear. The J call may be faulty, since TRBJ1-5 better matches the DNA end. TRBV5-3 is an ORF, and what it does is uncertain. The CDR3 is 17 amino acids.

Regarding this clonotype: The junction departs from germline at one end; a sequencing error may be responsible. This chain uses TRBV7-9 with TRBJ2-1, with a tentative D call TRBD1 (6 bases). Per germline, CDR1 SEHNR and CDR2 FQNEAQ (reference sequence). This CDR3 has 14 amino acids. CDR3 protein: CASSSSRRDNEQSF. In nucleotides, the CDR3 is TGTGCCAGCAGCTCCTCACGACGGGACAATGAGCAGTCCTTC.

In this sample, this clonotype turned up a few times. The V and J genes are TRBV19 and TRBJ1-1; D is ambiguous. From germline, CDR1 is LNHDA and CDR2 SQIVND (reference sequence). Trimming cost V 4 bases and J 1 base, with 13 bases left between them. This CDR3 has 15 residues. The CDR3 DNA sequence: TGTGCCAGTAGTAAACCTGACACCGGGAACACTGAAGCTTTCTTT. Amino acid sequence: CASSKPDTGNTEAFF.

Ten or more counts support this clonotype. The rearrangement joins TRBV7-2 to TRBJ1-6; 9 bases map to TRBD1. The V segment lost 5 bases and the J segment 7 bases; nucleotides outside the gene matches: 12. The CDR3 covers 17 residues. The germline CDR1 and CDR2 sequences are SGHTA and FQGNSA. CDR3 DNA: TGTGCCAGCAGCGCCCGGACAGGGGTATTACGAAATTCACCCCTCCACTTT. Translation gives CASSARTGVLRNSPLHF.

This clonotype was recorded many times. DNA of the CDR3: TGTGCCAGCAGCGTAGGGACAGGGGCGAACACTGAAGCTTTCTTT. Translating it yields CASSVGTGANTEAFF. The V and J genes are TRBV9 and TRBJ1-1; 9 nucleotides line up with TRBD1. There are 15 residues in the CDR3. Germline V lookup: CDR1 SGDLS, CDR2 YYNGEE. Trimming took 0 bases from V and 1 from J; bases not matched to a gene: 1.

This clonotype has a count of ten or more. The J gene is TRBJ2-3, the V gene TRBV7-9, with TRBD2 identical over 11 bases. Germline V gene sequence: CDR1 SEHNR, CDR2 FQNEAQ (reference sequence). The CDR3 loop spans 17 amino acids. Trimming took 4 bases from V and 0 from J; bases not matched to a gene: 6. The CDR3 DNA sequence: TGTGCCAGCAGCTCGGGACTAGCGGATACTAGCACAGATACGCAGTATTTT. Encoded protein: CASSSGLADTSTDTQYF.

This clonotype showed up many times. This rearrangement joins TRBV25-1 to TRBJ2-3, with 7 bases aligning to TRBD1. Germline V CDR1 and CDR2: MGHDK, SYGVNS. This CDR3 is 16 amino acids long. V shed 2 bases, J shed 6 bases, and the junction held 11 bases outside the gene matches. The CDR3: CASSEPPGQRMDTQYF. The CDR3 DNA reads TGTGCCAGCAGTGAACCTCCGGGACAGAGGATGGATACGCAGTATTTT.

This clonotype was seen many times. The genes are TRBV11-1 and TRBJ2-3; D is undetermined. The CDR3 spans 11 residues. Germline lookup yields CDR1 SGHAT and CDR2 FQDESV (reference sequence). V shed 3 bases and J shed 5 bases, with 3 bases lying between them. In DNA form, the CDR3 reads TGTGCCAGCAGCTTTATAGATACGCAGTATTTT. Translating it yields CASSFIDTQYF.

This clonotype has only one observation. This may be a read error: a much more frequent sequence differs by one nucleotide. The rearrangement joins TRBV27 to TRBJ2-1; 8 bases are shared with TRBD2. Germline V gives CDR1 MNHEY, CDR2 SMNVEV (reference sequence). The CDR3 spans 14 residues. The CDR3 sequence is CASSPGLEYNEQSF. The CDR3 DNA reads as TGTGCCAGCAGCCCGGGACTAGAATACAATGAGCAGTCCTTC.

V is TRBV7-6 and J is TRBJ2-7; 9 positions agree with TRBD1. J lost 5 bases, V lost 1 base, and 15 bases had no gene match. Per the germline V gene, CDR1 is SGHVS and CDR2 is FNYEAQ. The CDR3 is 18 amino acids. The chain's CDR3 is CASSLGPLSTGGVDEQYF. CDR3 coding DNA: TGTGCCAGCAGCTTAGGGCCCCTATCGACAGGGGGTGTCGACGAGCAGTACTTC.

In this sample, this clonotype turned up many times. The chain carries TRBV6-2 or TRBV6-3 and TRBJ2-7; no reliable D call. Germline lookup yields CDR1 MNHEY and CDR2 SVGEGT. V was shortened by 2 bases and J by 2 bases, with 16 bases between the two germline ends. The CDR3 is 16 residues long. In DNA form, the CDR3 reads TGTGCCAGCAGTTACCAGACCGGGCCAACTCCCTACGAGCAGTACTTC. It is translated as CASSYQTGPTPYEQYF.

This clonotype was observed many times. This chain uses TRBV6-6 with TRBJ2-5; TRBD2 aligns across 12 bases. V shed 5 bases and J 1 base; nucleotides not matched to a gene: 8. Germline CDR1 reads MNHNY; CDR2 reads SVGAGI (reference sequence). The CDR3 is 17 amino acids. CDR3 DNA: TGTGCCAGCAGTAACAGACTAGCGGGGGACCTCCAAGAGACCCAGTACTTC. Residues: CASSNRLAGDLQETQYF.

This clonotype was counted many times. The genes are TRBV7-6 and TRBJ2-5; D unclear. The V end was cut by 5 bases, the J end by 2 bases, with 12 bases between. This CDR3 has 14 residues. Looked up from germline, CDR1 is SGHVS and CDR2 is FNYEAQ. The CDR3 DNA reads TGTGCCAGCAGCCCGGCCGTGGGGCAAGAGACCCAGTACTTC. Its translation is CASSPAVGQETQYF.